The clone carrying this T cell receptor beta chain came up a few times. Antigen unknown. This entry belongs to a study of cytomegalovirus exposure and HLA in healthy donors. Whole-study results and caveats: In a later analysis, a missense DCLRE1C variant was linked to TCR beta V- and J-gene trimming. CMV serostatus alone was available as immune exposure information. A later analysis appeared to link common viral pathogens to several of the most significant clusters.

Use of 60 Vbeta and 13 Jbeta primers characterized the PCR. Source study methods: Later, an analysis found 80 million or so unique TCR beta chains, and around 12 million of these were shared. Assay used: immunoSEQ multiplex PCR; TCRdb lists only in-frame clones, some missing. From that table come the V and J calls and clone size; the DNA was used to work out D and trimming. This sample has 150,000 to 200,000 clones, with approximately 84% found just once. The CDR3 runs to 14 residues. The ends were cut back, 0 bases at V and 2 bases at J, with 8 bases in the middle. Germline CDR1 and CDR2: SGHRS and YFSETQ.

The receptor was isolated from a male donor in good health and CMV-seropositive. V is TRBV5-1 and J is TRBJ1-1, with D possibly being TRBD1 (6 bases). Sequencing used PBMCs. The CDR3 DNA reads TGCGCCAGCAGCTTGGGACAGGCCAACACTGAAGCTTTCTTT. Protein sequence: CASSLGQANTEAFF.